The subject of this entry is one T cell receptor beta chain. The data were taken from a study of shared clonotypes between healthy human individuals. In germline, CDR1 is SNHLY, CDR2 FYNNEI. The CDR3 covers 13 residues. Trimming removed 2 bases from V and 7 bases from J, with 12 bases in between. Generated by immunoSEQ multiplex PCR, the TCRdb table keeps only in-frame clones and is missing some. This sample has about 600,000 clones, with about 80% found just once. The V call is TRBV2, the J call TRBJ2-7; D uncertain. Sequenced input: PBMCs. The sequence was collected from a woman aged 40 to 50 in good health. Some clones in this sample may be carry-over from other donors' samples. The CDR3 coding sequence is TGTGCCAGCAGTGAAAGGCACACCCGGGAGCAGTACTTC. This encodes CASSERHTREQYF.